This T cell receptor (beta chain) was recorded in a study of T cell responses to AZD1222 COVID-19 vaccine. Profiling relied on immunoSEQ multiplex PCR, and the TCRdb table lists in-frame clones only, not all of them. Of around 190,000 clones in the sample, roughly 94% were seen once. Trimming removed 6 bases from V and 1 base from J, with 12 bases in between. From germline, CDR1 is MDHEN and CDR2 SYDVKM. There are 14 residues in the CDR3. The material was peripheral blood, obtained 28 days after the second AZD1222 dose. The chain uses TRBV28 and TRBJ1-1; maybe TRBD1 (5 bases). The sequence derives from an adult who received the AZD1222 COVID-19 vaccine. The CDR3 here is CASRAGGENTEAFF. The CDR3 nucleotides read TGTGCCAGCAGAGCGGGGGGTGAGAACACTGAAGCTTTCTTT. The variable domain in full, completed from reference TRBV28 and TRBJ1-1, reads DVKVTQSSRYLVKRTGEKVFLECVQDMDHENMFWYRQDPGLGLRLIYFSYDVKMKEKGDIPEGYSVSREKKERFSLILESASTNQTSMYLCASRAGGENTEAFFGQGTRLTVV.